The TCR beta chain described here comes from a study of T cell repertoires in cytomegalovirus infection. Overall study: Selection of CMV epitopes for the study included recently identified HLA-C-restricted and well-studied HLA-B-restricted ones.

MiXCR, run by TCRdb on the reads, gives a single entry per CDR3 protein. The table shows more than 55,000 distinct CDR3 sequences, with roughly 20% occurring only once. In regard to this clonotype: The antigen is not known.

Study-level points and caveats: In two of eight donors, the top clonotype was HLA-C-restricted CMV-specific. Public TCR beta family frequency separated CMV-and-HLA carriers, including in an independent cohort.

This sample comprised CD8+ T cells from cultured PBMCs, obtained from culture after CMV antigen stimulation. This sequence was found in a human donor in good health (CMV status not recorded). Some clones in this sample may be carry-over from other donors' samples.

CDR3 residues: CASSLEVSGNTIYF. The CDR3 DNA reads TGTGCCAGCAGTTTAGAAGTATCTGGAAACACCATATATTTT. The chain uses TRBV27 and TRBJ1-3; D is uncertain. With 2 bases removed from V and 1 base from J, the gap between germline ends came to 6 bases. CDR3 length: 14 amino acids. Germline V gives CDR1 MNHEY, CDR2 SMNVEV (reference sequence).